This TCR delta chain was captured in a study of gamma-delta T cells after stem cell transplantation. TCRdb called clones from the RT-PCR reads again using CATT. The sample includes approximately 2,500 delta-chain clones, around 19% of them seen just once. This clone came up a few times. This could be a read error, since a much larger clone is one nucleotide away. The clonotype comes from a human donor. It is not recorded whose cells these are; they may come from a transplant donor. Material: gamma-delta T cells.

As DNA, the CDR3 is TGTGCCTGTGACATTACTGGGAGCTCCTGGGACACCCGACAGATGTTTTTC. Its protein is CACDITGSSWDTRQMFF. This chain connects TRDV2 to TRDJ3; possible D gene TRDD3, 6 bases. Germline values: CDR1 GEAIGNYY, CDR2 EKD. With 2 bases removed from V and 0 bases from J, the gap between germline ends came to 10 bases. The CDR3 length is 17 residues.